Below are 21 T cell receptor beta chains sequenced from a single sample in a study of T cells in women clearing cervical HPV infection. Sequencing used immunoSEQ multiplex PCR; TCRdb keeps in-frame clones, though not all of them. Its table lists 25,000 to 35,000 clones. The source material was blood buffy coat. The receptors were sampled from a woman aged 18 to 75 with a cervical HPV16 infection that either progressed to CIN3+ or cleared (not recorded which).

Note on this clone: The CDR3 goes on 3 residues after the read ends, and that part is filled in from the germline J gene. The chain recombines TRBV11-3 with TRBJ2-7, with D possibly matching TRBD1 (5 bases). V was trimmed by 3 bases and J by 6 bases, leaving 9 bases between them. The CDR3 extends over 12 amino acids. CDR1 and CDR2 (germline): SGHNT, YENEEA. The CDR3 loop is CASSFAGFEQYF. CDR3 DNA (partial): TGTGCCAGCAGCTTCGCAGGGTTCGAG.

The CDR3 reads CASSQRTGDNQPQHF. Partial CDR3 DNA: TGTGCCAGTAGTCAGCGGACAGGGGATAATCAGCCC. This chain joins TRBV19 and TRBJ1-5, with 9 bases fitting TRBD1. The read falls 3 residues short of the CDR3 end, and the missing part is taken from the germline J gene. Losses at the gene ends were 5 bases for V and 4 bases for J; bases not matched to a gene: 6. The CDR3 length is 15 residues. Per the germline V gene, CDR1 is LNHDA and CDR2 is SQIVND (reference sequence).

A note on this clone: Read data end 3 residues before the CDR3 end; the end is taken from the germline J gene. This sequence joins TRBV5-1 and TRBJ2-4, with 13 bases lining up with TRBD2. CDR1 and CDR2 (germline): SGHRS, YFSETQ. This CDR3 is 16 amino acids long. CDR3 DNA (partial): TGCGCCAGCAGCACCACTAGCGGGGGGGACCAAGAGACT. Protein: CASSTTSGGDQET. The whole CDR3 sequence is CASSTTSGGDQETQYF.

As concerns this clone: Coverage ceases 3 residues before the CDR3 finishes, and the germline J gene fills in the end. The chain carries TRBV20-1 and TRBJ2-7; 8 nucleotides agree with TRBD2. The V and J ends lost 1 base and 2 bases, in that order; junction bases with no gene match: 1. CDR3 length: 13 residues. Germline CDR1 DFQATT, CDR2 SNEGSKA (reference sequence). The CDR3 here is CSARGGGTYEQYF. Incomplete CDR3 DNA: TGCAGTGCTAGAGGCGGGGGGACCTACGAG.

As for this clone: The read halts 3 residues ahead of the CDR3 end, with the missing end drawn from the germline J gene. The chain links TRBV7-3 to TRBJ2-7, with a tentative D call TRBD1 (6 bases). Deletions cut 5 bases from V and 0 bases from J, with 11 bases between. The CDR3 consists of 14 residues. The germline gives CDR1 SGHTA, CDR2 FQGTGA. The CDR3 is CASSPGHSSYEQYF. The sequenced CDR3 bases are TGTGCCAGCAGCCCGGGACATTCCTCCTACGAG.

As to this clone: The read gets to within 3 residues of the CDR3 end, and the germline J gene fills in the rest. The chain has TRBV20-1 and TRBJ2-5; 12 bases match TRBD2. CDR1 DFQATT and CDR2 SNEGSKA come from the germline V gene (reference sequence). CDR3 length: 14 amino acids. The chain's CDR3 is CSAQGLAGTDTQYF. Incomplete CDR3 DNA: TGCAGTGCGCAGGGACTAGCGGGCACAGATACC.

Note on this clone: The sequence runs out 3 residues before the end of the CDR3; the remainder is reconstructed from the germline J gene. The chain uses TRBV12-3 or TRBV12-4 and TRBJ2-3; D not certain. CDR3 length: 13 residues. Trimming cost V 0 bases and J 3 bases, with 4 bases left between them. CDR3 amino acids: CASSLAQTDTQYF. The DNA read from the CDR3 is TGTGCCAGCAGTTTAGCACAGACAGATACG.

The covered CDR3 bases are TGTGCCAGTAGTAAAGAGCCGGGACTAGCGGGAAGGAACCCCTACGAC. Its protein product is CASSKEPGLAGRNPYD. The full CDR3 protein is CASSKEPGLAGRNPYDYTF. The chain uses TRBV19 and TRBJ1-2; D may be TRBD1 (5 bases). The read ends 3 residues shy of where the CDR3 ends; the end is completed using the germline J gene. The CDR3 runs to 19 residues. Germline-derived CDR1 and CDR2 are LNHDA and SQIVND (reference sequence).

About this clone: The sequence runs out 3 residues before the end of the CDR3; the remainder is reconstructed from the germline J gene. The chain uses TRBV5-5 and TRBJ2-1, with TRBD2 matching over 10 bases. J lost 8 bases, V lost 4 bases, and 9 bases had no gene match. CDR1 and CDR2 from the germline V gene are SGHKS and YYEKEE (reference sequence). This CDR3 has 15 amino acids. CDR3 DNA (partial): TGTGCCAGCAGCCTTTGGCTAGCGGGAGATGATGAG. It specifies CASSLWLAGDDE. The complete CDR3 reads CASSLWLAGDDEQFF.

The CDR3 spells CASSRGQGTTNEKLFF. CDR3 DNA, as far as it was read: TGTGCCAGCTCACGGGGACAGGGAACAACTAATGAAAAA. The chain joins TRBV18 to TRBJ1-4; TRBD1 aligns across 9 bases. The read gets to within 3 residues of the CDR3 end, and the germline J gene fills in the rest. Germline-derived CDR1 and CDR2 are KGHSH and LQKENI. This CDR3 is 16 amino acids long. V lost 4 bases and J lost 0; bases outside the gene matches: 3.

CDR3 DNA, as far as it was read: TGTGCCAGCAGCCCGACCAGCAGGAGGGCCGCTGAG. Protein product: CASSPTSRRAAE. The whole CDR3 protein is CASSPTSRRAAEQFF. The chain joins TRBV7-3 to TRBJ2-1; D perhaps matches TRBD2 (6 bases). The read finishes 3 residues shy of the CDR3 end, and the germline J gene is used to complete it. The germline CDR1 and CDR2 sequences are SGHTA and FQGTGA. The CDR3 consists of 15 residues. Trimming took 5 bases from V and 9 from J, leaving 20 bases between them.

Of note for this clone: The read stops 3 residues short of the end of the CDR3; the missing end is completed from the germline J gene. V is TRBV2 and J is TRBJ2-1; D might be TRBD1 (5 bases). V was pared by 3 bases and J by 0 bases, with 9 bases between. The CDR3 extends over 15 amino acids. CDR1 SNHLY and CDR2 FYNNEI come from the germline V gene. Here the CDR3 reads CASSEETASYNEQFF. Incomplete CDR3 DNA: TGTGCCAGCAGTGAGGAGACAGCCTCCTACAATGAG.

Incomplete CDR3 DNA: TGTGCCAGCAGCACAACGGGGTACGAG. This translates into CASSTTGYE. From start to end, the CDR3 is CASSTTGYEQYF. The chain employs TRBV9 and TRBJ2-7, with a tentative D call TRBD2 (5 bases). The read comes to an end 3 residues before the CDR3 does, leaving the germline J gene to fill in the end. From germline, CDR1 is SGDLS and CDR2 YYNGEE. CDR3 size: 12 residues. Trimming removed 4 bases at V and 4 bases at J, with 9 bases between.

As for this clone: Read coverage stops 3 residues before the CDR3 terminus; the germline J gene supplies the remainder. The V gene is TRBV7-9, the J gene TRBJ1-5, with 8 bases that match TRBD1. The junction had 9 bases not matched to a gene; V was cut back by 4 bases and J by 7 bases. The germline V gene encodes CDR1 SEHNR and CDR2 FQNEAQ (reference sequence). The CDR3 has 15 amino acids. The chain's CDR3 is CASSSDRVGGQPQHF. The sequenced CDR3 bases are TGTGCCAGCAGCTCGGACAGGGTTGGAGGGCAGCCC.

Turning to this clone: The read halts 3 residues ahead of the CDR3 end, with the missing end drawn from the germline J gene. The chain recombines TRBV10-1 with TRBJ2-3, with D possibly being TRBD2 (6 bases). CDR1 and CDR2 (germline): WNHNN, SYGVQD (reference sequence). The CDR3 has 13 residues. Partial CDR3 DNA: TGCGCCAGCAGTGAGTCGGGGGGTGAGACG. The encoded protein is CASSESGGET. The whole CDR3 region reads CASSESGGETQYF.

On this clone itself: The read comes to an end 3 residues before the CDR3 does, leaving the germline J gene to fill in the end. J is TRBJ1-2 and V is TRBV20-1, with 10 nucleotides matching TRBD1. V shed 4 bases, J shed 7 bases, and the junction held 9 bases outside the gene matches. Germline V gives CDR1 DFQATT, CDR2 SNEGSKA (reference sequence). The CDR3 has 14 amino acids. CDR3 bases read: TGCAGTGCTATTAAGACAGGGGGCCAGTCTGGC. Protein: CSAIKTGGQSG. The entire CDR3 sequence reads CSAIKTGGQSGYTF.

Note on this clone: From the germline J gene comes the end of the CDR3, since the read stops 3 residues before it. The V gene is TRBV2, the J gene TRBJ2-5, with D perhaps matching TRBD1 (6 bases). V lost 7 bases, J lost 2 bases, and 11 bases lay in between. CDR1 and CDR2 (germline): SNHLY, FYNNEI. This CDR3 has 13 residues. This chain's CDR3 is CASKKGEQETQYF. CDR3 DNA, as far as it was read: TGTGCCAGCAAAAAGGGGGAGCAAGAGACC.

In the case of this clone: Sequencing ends 3 residues short of the CDR3 end; the germline J gene provides the rest. The chain has TRBV6-2 or TRBV6-3 and TRBJ2-1; 12 bases fit TRBD2. V was pared by 6 bases and J by 5 bases, with 5 bases of the junction left unmatched. Germline CDR1 MNHEY, CDR2 SVGEGT. There are 15 residues in the CDR3. CDR3 sequence reads: CASSRLAGEDNEQFF. The DNA read from the CDR3 is TGTGCCAGCAGCCGACTAGCGGGAGAGGACAATGAG.

On this clone: The read is 3 residues too short to cover the CDR3 end, so that end is filled in from the germline J gene. The chain recombines TRBV19 with TRBJ1-2; D may be TRBD1 (5 bases). The germline V gene has CDR1 LNHDA and CDR2 SQIVND (reference sequence). The CDR3 runs 15 residues. CDR3: CASSIEDKRRDTYTF. The CDR3 DNA, read in part, is TGTGCCAGTAGTATAGAGGACAAGAGGAGAGATACC.

Concerning this clone itself: The CDR3 end is not reached by the read, which stops 3 residues before it; the germline J gene fills it in. This chain uses TRBV29-1 with TRBJ2-3; 9 positions match TRBD2. The V gene's germline CDR1 is SQVTM and CDR2 ANQGSEA. The CDR3 extends over 14 amino acids. The V segment lost 1 base and the J segment 3 bases; nucleotides outside the gene matches: 2. The CDR3: CSVEGAGGTDTQYF. The DNA read from the CDR3 is TGCAGCGTTGAAGGGGCGGGAGGGACAGATACG.

A word on this clone: The read gets to within 3 residues of the CDR3 end, and the germline J gene fills in the rest. The chain has TRBV7-2 and TRBJ2-2; 7 nucleotides line up with TRBD2. The CDR3 totals 13 residues. V shed 4 bases and J 5 bases; nucleotides not matched to a gene: 1. Germline V gives CDR1 SGHTA, CDR2 FQGNSA. The CDR3 region is CASSYSGTGELFF. Partial CDR3 DNA: TGTGCCAGCAGCTATAGCGGGACCGGGGAG.